These 9 T cell receptor beta chains came from one sample sequenced in a study of OX40 agonist ivuxolimab in advanced cancers. Clones were read by immunoSEQ multiplex PCR, and TCRdb kept only the in-frame ones, dropping some. Of more than 70,000 clones in the sample, about 90% were seen once. The specimen was CD4+ or CD8+ T cells sorted from blood, collected in a trial of the OX40 agonist ivuxolimab. All receptors come from an adult with an advanced solid tumor such as melanoma, head and neck, liver or kidney cancer.

The chain links TRBV5-1 to TRBJ2-1; D may be TRBD2 (5 bases). V lost 5 bases to trimming and J lost 0 bases, with 12 bases between them. Germline CDR1 and CDR2: SGHRS and YFSETQ. The CDR3 covers 15 residues. Written as DNA, the CDR3 is TGCGCCAGCAGGGTTAGCGCAAGCTCCTACAATGAGCAGTTCTTC. Protein sequence: CASRVSASSYNEQFF.

V is TRBV28 and J is TRBJ2-7, with D possibly matching TRBD2 (5 bases). Germline values: CDR1 MDHEN, CDR2 SYDVKM. The CDR3 runs 15 residues. The V gene lost 3 bases and the J gene lost 0 bases, with 12 bases spanning the gap. The CDR3 bases are TGTGCCAGCAGTTTCCTAGCCTCGAGCTCCTACGAGCAGTACTTC. Translation gives CASSFLASSSYEQYF.

V gene TRBV5-4 combines with J gene TRBJ1-1, with 10 bases identical to TRBD1. Germline loops: CDR1 SGHNT, CDR2 YYREEE (reference sequence). Losses at the gene ends were 1 base for V and 0 bases for J; bases not matched to a gene: 9. There are 18 residues in the CDR3. This CDR3 is CASSLPKGTGVMNTEAFF. Here the CDR3 DNA reads TGTGCCAGCAGCTTGCCTAAGGGGACAGGGGTGATGAACACTGAAGCTTTCTTT.

This chain connects TRBV7-2 to TRBJ1-5, with unresolved D. The germline V gene encodes CDR1 SGHTA and CDR2 FQGNSA. V shed 1 base and J shed 7 bases, with 8 bases lying between them. The CDR3 totals 13 residues. The CDR3 DNA reads TGTGCCAGCAGCTTAGGCCCCGTCCAGCCCCAGCATTTT. The encoded protein is CASSLGPVQPQHF. Full variable domain (outside the CDR3, taken from reference TRBV7-2 and TRBJ1-5): GAGVSQSPSNKVTEKGKDVELRCDPISGHTALYWYRQSLGQGLEFLIYFQGNSAPDKSGLPSDRFSAERTGGSVSTLTIQRTQQEDSAVYLCASSLGPVQPQHFGDGTRLSIL.

The chain uses TRBV25-1 and TRBJ1-1, with D possibly being TRBD1 (5 bases). Trimming shortened V by 1 base and J by 11 bases, and 14 bases separated the two germline ends. The CDR3 is made up of 13 amino acids. Looked up from germline, CDR1 is MGHDK and CDR2 is SYGVNS. The CDR3 nucleotides are TGTGCCAGCAGTGAATCCGGCAGGGTGGACGCTTTCTTT. Its translation is CASSESGRVDAFF.

This clone was seen only a few times. The chain recombines TRBV5-6 with TRBJ1-2, with 8 bases fitting TRBD1. Germline V gives CDR1 SGHDT, CDR2 YYEEEE. V shed 4 bases, J shed 7 bases, and the junction held 15 bases outside the gene matches. The CDR3 sequence is 16 residues long. CDR3 loop: CASSVTGQGLGVGYTF. The CDR3 DNA sequence: TGTGCCAGCAGCGTCACAGGACAGGGACTGGGCGTTGGCTACACCTTC.

This clone was picked up one time. The rearrangement joins TRBV9 to TRBJ2-3; TRBD2 is a possible D gene (6 bases). Germline assignment: CDR1 SGDLS and CDR2 YYNGEE. The V end was cut by 4 bases, the J end by 4 bases, with 13 bases between. The CDR3 extends over 14 amino acids. The CDR3 nucleotides read TGTGCCAGCAGCCCCCGGACTATGTCAGATACGCAGTATTTT. Translation gives CASSPRTMSDTQYF.

This chain links TRBV28 with TRBJ2-1; tentatively, D is TRBD2 (6 bases). Trimming took off 6 bases at V and 2 bases at J, with 11 bases between the two ends. CDR3 length: 14 amino acids. Germline values: CDR1 MDHEN, CDR2 SYDVKM. CDR3 in amino acids: CASRRSGPYNEQFF. CDR3 in DNA: TGTGCCAGCAGGAGGAGCGGGCCCTACAATGAGCAGTTCTTC.

This chain joins TRBV5-1 and TRBJ2-1, with 10 bases that match TRBD1. Germline-derived CDR1 and CDR2 are SGHRS and YFSETQ. After removal of 1 base from V and 4 bases from J, the junction contained 2 bases not matched to a gene. This CDR3 is 15 amino acids long. The CDR3 spells CASSLRGQGYNEQFF. CDR3 DNA: TGCGCCAGCAGCTTGAGGGGACAGGGGTACAATGAGCAGTTCTTC.